This T cell receptor (beta chain) was identified in a study of blood T cell repertoires in COVID-19. For the study at large: PBMCs, B-cell-depleted T cells, or T cells provided the cDNA or gDNA that made up the material.

Germline values: CDR1 LGHDT, CDR2 YNNKEL (reference sequence). Trimming cost V 3 bases and J 4 bases, with 13 bases left between them. The CDR3 sequence is 16 residues long. Per the original data handling: Amplification from reference gene primers served as the basis for estimated nucleated cell counts. Clones were sequenced by immunoSEQ multiplex PCR, and TCRdb holds only the in-frame ones, with some missing. That table furnishes V, J and clone size, whereas the DNA furnished D and trimming. The sample lists more than 65,000 clones, around 90% occurring once. This receptor was obtained from a woman aged 45-60 years with acute or convalescent COVID-19. Sample: peripheral blood. The chain employs TRBV3-1 (or the pseudogene TRBV3-2) and TRBJ1-6; maybe TRBD1 (5 bases). CDR3 DNA sequence: TGTGCCAGCAGCCACCTGCAGGAGGGGTATAATTCACCCCTCCACTTT. It specifies CASSHLQEGYNSPLHF.